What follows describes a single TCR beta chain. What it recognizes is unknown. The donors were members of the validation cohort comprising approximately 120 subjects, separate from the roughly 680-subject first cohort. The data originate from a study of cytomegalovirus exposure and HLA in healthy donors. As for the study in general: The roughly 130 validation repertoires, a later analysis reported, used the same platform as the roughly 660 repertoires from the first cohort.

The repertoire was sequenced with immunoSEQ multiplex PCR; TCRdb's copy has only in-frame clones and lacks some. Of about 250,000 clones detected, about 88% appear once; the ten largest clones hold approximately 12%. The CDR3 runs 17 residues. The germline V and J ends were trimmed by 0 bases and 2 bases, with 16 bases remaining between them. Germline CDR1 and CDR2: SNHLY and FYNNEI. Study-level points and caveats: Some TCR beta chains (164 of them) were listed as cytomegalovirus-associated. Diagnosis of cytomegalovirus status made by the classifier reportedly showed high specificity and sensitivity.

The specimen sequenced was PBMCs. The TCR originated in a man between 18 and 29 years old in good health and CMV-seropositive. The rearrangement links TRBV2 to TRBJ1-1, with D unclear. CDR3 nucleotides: TGTGCCAGCAGTGAAGCTGGGAGGTACGGACCTAACACTGAAGCTTTCTTT. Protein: CASSEAGRYGPNTEAFF.